This is a list of T cell receptor beta chains from one sample in a study of T cells in Graves' hyperthyroidism and ophthalmopathy. TCRdb called the multiplex PCR reads again in MiXCR, with one record for every CDR3 protein. The sample records roughly 500,000 distinct CDR3 sequences, 22% being singletons. Material for sequencing was blood. Source of these receptors: a woman aged 65 to 85 with Graves' ophthalmopathy. Both conserved end residues are part of each CDR3. Each record gives: D gene, J gene, V gene, clone size, CDR3 protein, CDR3 DNA. D genes are given only for firm matches. Expanded clones get a size class; other rows say once, few or many, or leave the size out.

TRBD1,TRBJ1-1,TRBV13,few,CASSLGFLGTAEAFF,TGTGCCAGCAGCTTAGGCTTTCTCGGGACAGCTGAAGCTTTCTTT
.,TRBJ2-1,TRBV15,few,CATSREARLSNEQFF,TGTGCCACCAGCAGAGAGGCTCGGCTATCAAATGAGCAGTTCTTC
TRBD2,TRBJ2-7,TRBV7-2,few,CASSLRLAVLYEQYF,TGTGCCAGCAGCTTAAGGCTAGCGGTTCTCTACGAGCAGTACTTC
.,TRBJ2-1,TRBV5-1,.,CASSLEGSGYEQFF,TGCGCCAGCAGCTTGGAAGGTAGCGGTTATGAGCAGTTCTTC
TRBD1,TRBJ1-2,TRBV6-1,many,CASIAQGDYGYTF,TGTGCCAGCATCGCTCAGGGGGACTATGGCTACACCTTC
TRBD2,TRBJ2-1,TRBV4-2,.,CASSQEGRLAVYNEQFF,TGTGCCAGCAGCCAAGAGGGAAGACTAGCGGTATACAATGAGCAGTTCTTC
.,TRBJ1-1,TRBV30,few,CAWKHLNTEAFF,TGTGCCTGGAAACACCTGAACACTGAAGCTTTCTTT
.,TRBJ1-4,TRBV4-1,.,CASSQGGPTNEKLFF,TGCGCCAGCAGCCAAGGCGGGCCAACTAATGAAAAACTGTTTTTT
TRBD1,TRBJ1-5,TRBV30,few,CAWKTTGAAPQHF,TGTGCCTGGAAAACCACAGGGGCCGCGCCCCAGCATTTT
TRBD2,TRBJ2-1,TRBV9,once,CASSVGASGWNNEQFF,TGTGCCAGCAGCGTAGGGGCTAGCGGTTGGAACAATGAGCAGTTCTTC
TRBD2,TRBJ2-2,TRBV5-1,.,CASSPTSGTNTGELFF,TGCGCCAGCAGCCCGACTAGCGGGACGAACACCGGGGAGCTGTTTTTT
TRBD2,TRBJ2-1,TRBV7-3,few,CASSLMGLAGQGEQFF,TGTGCCAGCAGCTTAATGGGACTAGCGGGCCAGGGCGAGCAGTTCTTC
.,TRBJ1-1,TRBV7-9,.,CASSPTRVITEAFF,TGTGCCAGCAGCCCGACAAGGGTAATCACTGAAGCTTTCTTT
TRBD1,TRBJ1-2,TRBV12-5,many,CASGLAQRDRDGYTF,TGTGCTAGTGGTTTGGCCCAACGGGACAGGGACGGCTACACCTTC
TRBD2,TRBJ2-7,TRBV7-2,many,CASSLARISGMYEQYF,TGTGCCAGCAGCTTAGCGCGTATTAGCGGGATGTACGAGCAGTACTTC
TRBD1,TRBJ1-2,TRBV19,few,CASSITGGSFRGYTF,TGTGCCAGTAGTATCACAGGGGGCAGTTTTCGTGGCTACACCTTC
TRBD2,TRBJ2-3,TRBV9,.,CASVRGAATSTDTQYF,TGTGCCAGCGTGCGGGGGGCAGCAACTAGCACAGATACGCAGTATTTT
.,TRBJ2-5,TRBV3-1,many,CASSQRGTQETQYF,TGTGCCAGCAGTCAAAGAGGGACACAAGAGACCCAGTACTTC